This T cell receptor beta chain was identified in a study of T cell repertoires in cytomegalovirus infection (dated by TCRdb to the late 2010s). In terms of the full investigation: Recently identified HLA-C-restricted CMV epitopes, whose presentation resists viral immunomodulation, were targeted by peptide stimulations together with well-studied HLA-B-restricted epitopes. Because public TCR beta signatures pointed to carriage of CMV infection together with the matching HLA type, the HLA type of each donor mattered for the analysis.

As concerns this clonotype: The antigen it recognizes is unknown. No base-level quality is on record; no much larger clone is a single base apart.

From the cysteine up to the phenylalanine, the CDR3 has a length of 13 residues. Kept here is only the CDR3 DNA, which spans 39 bases and is read in frame from base 1. V was cut back by 3 bases and J by 3 bases, leaving a gap of 8 bases between them. The germline V gene encodes CDR1 ENHRY and CDR2 SYGVKD. Overall study results and their limits: In both this cohort and an independent cohort of approximately 350 donors, the cumulative frequency of public TCR beta family members distinguished carriers of CMV infection plus the relevant HLA type. The ex vivo response was dominated by HLA-C-restricted CMV-specific TCR beta clonotypes, which also provided the single most frequent clonotype in two of eight donors.

These reads were obtained on an Illumina HiSeq 1500. The raw public reads went through TCRdb reprocessing: fastp at Q25, MiXCR clone calling, in-frame beta chains kept. Rows with a matching CDR3 protein are joined into one entry that keeps the most common DNA and genes. This sample lists about 570,000 distinct CDR3 sequences; approximately 40% were detected once. The leading ten clones occupy 48% of the sample. Per the publication, the treatment or condition label means: in vitro stimulation with specific CMV peptide epitopes to enrich CMV-specific T cells. The chain couples TRBV10-3 to TRBJ1-1; the D gene cannot be resolved reliably. The receptor comes from a human donor in good health (CMV status not recorded). Some clones in this sample may be carry-over from other donors' samples. The source material was cultured PBMCs, sampled from culture after CMV antigen stimulation. The base sequence is TGTGCCATCAGTGATAAATGGGACACTGAAGCTTTCTTT. It encodes CAISDKWDTEAFF.